This entry lists 15 T cell receptor beta chains sequenced from one sample in a study of vaccination and CD4 T cells after COVID-19. MiXCR, applied by TCRdb to the PCR reads, yields one record per CDR3 protein. The sample holds about 18,000 distinct CDR3 sequences, just over 60% seen once. Source: CD4+ T cells from blood, taken after SARS-CoV-2 vaccination. The receptors originated from a human donor who had recovered from COVID-19.

The rearrangement links TRBV2 to TRBJ2-3; possibly TRBD2 for D (6 bases). The germline CDR1 and CDR2 sequences are SNHLY and FYNNEI. The CDR3 length is 17 residues. Trimming pared 2 bases from V and 5 bases from J, leaving 20 bases between. The CDR3 sequence is CASSESISVLARDTQYF. CDR3 bases: TGTGCCAGCAGTGAATCAATATCGGTGCTAGCGCGAGATACGCAGTATTTT. The whole variable domain, filled in from reference TRBV2 and TRBJ2-3, reads EPEVTQTPSHQVTQMGQEVILRCVPISNHLYFYWYRQILGQKVEFLVSFYNNEISEKSEIFDDQFSVERPDGSNFTLKIRSTKLEDSAMYFCASSESISVLARDTQYFGPGTRLTVL.

J is TRBJ2-5 and V is TRBV24-1; weak D call: TRBD2 (5 bases). Germline CDR1 is KGHDR and CDR2 is SFDVKD. The CDR3 contains 16 residues. V shed 8 bases and J shed 1 base, with 19 bases lying between them. The CDR3 nucleotides read TGTGCCACCATGGGTGGAGGAAAGGGCCCCCAAGAGACCCAGTACTTC. It encodes CATMGGGKGPQETQYF.

This clonotype was seen only once. The CDR3 nucleotides are TGCAGTGCTAGAGATCCCCTGAAGAACACTGAAGCTTTCTTT. Translated, it gives CSARDPLKNTEAFF. The rearrangement joins TRBV20-1 to TRBJ1-1, with D unresolved. Trimming took off 0 bases at V and 1 base at J, with 9 bases between the two ends. The CDR3 covers 14 residues. The V gene's germline CDR1 is DFQATT and CDR2 SNEGSKA (reference sequence).

The V and J genes are TRBV14 and TRBJ2-5; no definite D call. This CDR3 is 13 amino acids long. Germline loops: CDR1 SGHDN, CDR2 FVKESK. Deletions cut 1 base from V and 4 bases from J, with 7 bases between. The CDR3 sequence is CASSQAARETQYF. For the CDR3, the DNA is TGTGCCAGCAGCCAAGCTGCGCGAGAGACCCAGTACTTC.

This rearrangement joins TRBV7-3 to TRBJ2-3; D call uncertain. Trimming removed 4 bases at V and 5 bases at J, with 7 bases between. Germline CDR1 reads SGHTA; CDR2 reads FQGTGA. This CDR3 has 12 residues. The CDR3 protein is CASSSGGDTQYF. DNA for the CDR3: TGTGCCAGCAGCTCAGGCGGAGATACGCAGTATTTT. The full variable domain, its missing parts supplied by reference TRBV7-3 and TRBJ2-3, is GAGVSQTPSNKVTEKGKYVELRCDPISGHTALYWYRQSLGQGPEFLIYFQGTGAADDSGLPNDRFFAVRPEGSVSTLKIQRTERGDSAVYLCASSSGGDTQYFGPGTRLTVL.

The chain links TRBV24-1 to TRBJ2-1, with no clear D. Per germline, CDR1 KGHDR and CDR2 SFDVKD. The V and J ends lost 6 bases and 3 bases respectively, with 8 bases between them. The length of the CDR3 is 13 residues. The CDR3 nucleotides are TGTGCCACCAGTTCTTCCTACTACAATGAGCAGTTCTTC. Encoded protein: CATSSSYYNEQFF.

The V and J genes are TRBV19 and TRBJ2-5; no clear D. The CDR3 totals 13 residues. Germline V lookup: CDR1 LNHDA, CDR2 SQIVND (reference sequence). V was cut by 2 bases and J by 4 bases, with 8 bases left in between. CDR3 in DNA: TGTGCCAGTAGTATAACCAGCACAGAGACCCAGTACTTC. Its protein product is CASSITSTETQYF.

V is TRBV15 and J is TRBJ2-2; no firm D call. Germline CDR1 reads LNHNV; CDR2 reads YYDKDF (reference sequence). V lost 0 bases to trimming and J lost 3 bases, with 11 bases between them. CDR3 length: 16 amino acids. The chain's CDR3 is CATSRDHFSYTGELFF. The CDR3 DNA reads TGTGCCACCAGCAGAGATCACTTCAGCTACACCGGGGAGCTGTTTTTT.

The chain carries TRBV10-1 and TRBJ2-4; D not resolved. The CDR3 has 13 residues. Trimming stripped 10 bases from V and 0 bases from J, with 10 bases between. Germline CDR1 reads WNHNN; CDR2 reads SYGVQD (reference sequence). CDR3 nucleotide sequence: TGCGCCACCCTAAACAGAGCCAAAAACATTCAGTACTTC. Amino acid sequence: CATLNRAKNIQYF.

The chain employs TRBV5-5 and TRBJ1-4; D perhaps matches TRBD1 (5 bases). There are 14 residues in the CDR3. The V gene's germline CDR1 is SGHKS and CDR2 YYEKEE (reference sequence). V lost 2 bases to trimming and J lost 4 bases, with 9 bases between them. CDR3 sequence reads: CASSFRVGNEKLFF. CDR3 bases: TGTGCCAGCAGCTTCAGGGTGGGTAATGAAAAACTGTTTTTT.

This rearrangement joins TRBV20-1 to TRBJ2-7, with 11 bases identical to TRBD2. Trimming removed 6 bases from V and 4 bases from J; junction bases left unmatched: 11. Per the germline V gene, CDR1 is DFQATT and CDR2 is SNEGSKA (reference sequence). This CDR3 comprises 15 residues. In DNA form, the CDR3 reads TGCAGTGCACCTGACTTAGCGGGAGGGCCGTACGAGCAGTACTTC. It yields the protein CSAPDLAGGPYEQYF.

V and J are TRBV7-2 and TRBJ1-1, with 7 bases aligning to TRBD1. There are 14 residues in the CDR3. The ends lost 5 bases at V and 3 bases at J; junction bases unmatched: 6. Germline V gene data show CDR1 as SGHTA and CDR2 as FQGNSA. The chain's CDR3 is CASSPYRGDTEAFF. Written as DNA, the CDR3 is TGTGCCAGCAGCCCATACAGGGGAGACACTGAAGCTTTCTTT.

This clonotype was observed a handful of times. The V gene is TRBV6-5, the J gene TRBJ1-2; 10 nucleotides align to TRBD1. Germline V lookup: CDR1 MNHEY, CDR2 SVGAGI. The V gene end was trimmed by 2 bases and the J gene end by 4 bases; junction bases not matched to a gene: 7. This CDR3 region has 16 residues. The CDR3 loop reads CASSYRRTGGAYGYTF. CDR3 DNA sequence: TGTGCCAGCAGTTACAGGAGGACAGGGGGGGCCTATGGCTACACCTTC.

This chain uses TRBV18 with TRBJ1-1, with D possibly being TRBD1 (5 bases). CDR1 and CDR2 from the germline V gene are KGHSH and LQKENI. The CDR3 contains 14 residues. The ends were cut back, 8 bases at V and 6 bases at J, with 19 bases in the middle. The CDR3 region is CASQDTRRGAEAFF. The CDR3 DNA follows: TGTGCCAGCCAGGATACTCGCCGGGGCGCTGAAGCTTTCTTT.

The J gene is TRBJ2-3, the V gene TRBV12-3 or TRBV12-4, with D unresolved. There are 14 residues in the CDR3. V was shortened by 8 bases and J by 4 bases, with 16 bases between the two germline ends. The DNA of the CDR3 is TGTGCCAGCGCTAATCCTCGGGCCGCAGATACGCAGTATTTT. Translated, it gives CASANPRAADTQYF.